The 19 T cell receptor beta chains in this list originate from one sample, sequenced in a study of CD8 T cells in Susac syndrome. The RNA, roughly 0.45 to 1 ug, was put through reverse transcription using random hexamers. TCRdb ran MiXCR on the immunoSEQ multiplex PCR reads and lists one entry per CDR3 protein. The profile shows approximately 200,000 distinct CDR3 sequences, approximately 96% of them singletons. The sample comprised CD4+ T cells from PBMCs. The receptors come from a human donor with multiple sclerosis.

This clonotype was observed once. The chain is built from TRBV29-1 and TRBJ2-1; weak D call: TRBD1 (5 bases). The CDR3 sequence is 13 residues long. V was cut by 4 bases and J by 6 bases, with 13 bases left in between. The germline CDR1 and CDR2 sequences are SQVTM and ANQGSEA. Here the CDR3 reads CSVVDPTGNEQFF. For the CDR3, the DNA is TGCAGCGTTGTGGACCCAACAGGCAATGAGCAGTTCTTC.

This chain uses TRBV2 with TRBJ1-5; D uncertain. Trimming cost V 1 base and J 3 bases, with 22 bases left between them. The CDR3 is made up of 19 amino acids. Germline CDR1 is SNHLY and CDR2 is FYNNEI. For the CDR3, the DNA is TGTGCCAGCAGTGAAGGTCGGGGAGCCCCTCGCTCTTCCAATCAGCCCCAGCATTTT. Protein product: CASSEGRGAPRSSNQPQHF.

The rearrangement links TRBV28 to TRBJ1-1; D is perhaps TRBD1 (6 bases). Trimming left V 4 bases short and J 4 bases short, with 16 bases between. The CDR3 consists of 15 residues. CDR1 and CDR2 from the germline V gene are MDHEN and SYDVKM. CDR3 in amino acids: CASSSPGFRGTEAFF. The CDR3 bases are TGTGCCAGCAGTTCCCCCGGGTTCAGGGGCACTGAAGCTTTCTTT.

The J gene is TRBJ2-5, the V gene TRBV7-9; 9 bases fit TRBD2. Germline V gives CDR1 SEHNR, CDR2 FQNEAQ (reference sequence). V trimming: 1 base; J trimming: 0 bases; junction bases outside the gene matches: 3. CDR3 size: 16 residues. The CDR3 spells CASSLVSGGYQETQYF. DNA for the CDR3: TGTGCCAGCAGCTTAGTAAGCGGGGGGTACCAAGAGACCCAGTACTTC.

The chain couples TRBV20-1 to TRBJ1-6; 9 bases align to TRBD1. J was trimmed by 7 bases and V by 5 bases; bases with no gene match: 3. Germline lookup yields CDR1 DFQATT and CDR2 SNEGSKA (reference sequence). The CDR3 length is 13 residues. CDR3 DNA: TGCAGTGCTTACGGACAGGGGAATTCACCCCTCCACTTT. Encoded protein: CSAYGQGNSPLHF.

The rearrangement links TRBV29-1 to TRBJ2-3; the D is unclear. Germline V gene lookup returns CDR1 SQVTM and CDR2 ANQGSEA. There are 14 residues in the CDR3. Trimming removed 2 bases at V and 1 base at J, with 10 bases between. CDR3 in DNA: TGCAGCGTTGAATTCGGGCTAGGCACAGATACGCAGTATTTT. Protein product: CSVEFGLGTDTQYF.

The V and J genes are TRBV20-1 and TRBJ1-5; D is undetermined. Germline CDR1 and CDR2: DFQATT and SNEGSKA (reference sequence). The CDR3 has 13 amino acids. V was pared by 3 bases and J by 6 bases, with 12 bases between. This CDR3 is CSASVGVSQPQHF. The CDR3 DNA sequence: TGCAGTGCTAGCGTCGGGGTATCTCAGCCCCAGCATTTT.

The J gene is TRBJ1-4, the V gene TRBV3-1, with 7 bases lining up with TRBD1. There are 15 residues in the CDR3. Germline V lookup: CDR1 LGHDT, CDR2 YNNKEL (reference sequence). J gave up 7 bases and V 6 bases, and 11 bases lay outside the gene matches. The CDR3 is CASSLRQGAVEKLFF. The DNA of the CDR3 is TGTGCCAGCAGTCTACGACAGGGCGCGGTTGAAAAACTGTTTTTT.

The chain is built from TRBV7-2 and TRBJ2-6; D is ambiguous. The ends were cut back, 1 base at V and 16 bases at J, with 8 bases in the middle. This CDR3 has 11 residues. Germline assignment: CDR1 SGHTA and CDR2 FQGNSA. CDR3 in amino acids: CASSLVAPLTF. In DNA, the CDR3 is TGTGCCAGCAGCTTAGTGGCACCTCTGACTTTC. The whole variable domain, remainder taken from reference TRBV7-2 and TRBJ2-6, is GAGVSQSPSNKVTEKGKDVELRCDPISGHTALYWYRQSLGQGLEFLIYFQGNSAPDKSGLPSDRFSAERTGGSVSTLTIQRTQQEDSAVYLCASSLVAPLTFGAGSRLTVL.

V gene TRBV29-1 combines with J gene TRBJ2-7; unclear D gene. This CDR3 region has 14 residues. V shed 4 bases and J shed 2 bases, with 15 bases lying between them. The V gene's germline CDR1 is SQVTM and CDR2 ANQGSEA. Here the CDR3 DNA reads TGCAGCGTTGGCGCCGGTGGGCACCCCTACGAGCAGTACTTC. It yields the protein CSVGAGGHPYEQYF.

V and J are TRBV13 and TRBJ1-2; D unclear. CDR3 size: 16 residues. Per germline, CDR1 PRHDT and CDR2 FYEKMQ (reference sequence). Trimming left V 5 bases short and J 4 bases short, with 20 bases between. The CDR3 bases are TGTGCCAGCAGCCTAAAAGGGTGGGAGACGGGCTATGGCTACACCTTC. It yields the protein CASSLKGWETGYGYTF.

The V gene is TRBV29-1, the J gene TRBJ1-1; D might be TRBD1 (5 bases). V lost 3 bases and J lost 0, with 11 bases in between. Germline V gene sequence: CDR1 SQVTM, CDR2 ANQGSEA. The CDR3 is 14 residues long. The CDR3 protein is CSVDPGPLNTEAFF. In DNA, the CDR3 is TGCAGCGTTGACCCGGGACCGTTGAACACTGAAGCTTTCTTT.

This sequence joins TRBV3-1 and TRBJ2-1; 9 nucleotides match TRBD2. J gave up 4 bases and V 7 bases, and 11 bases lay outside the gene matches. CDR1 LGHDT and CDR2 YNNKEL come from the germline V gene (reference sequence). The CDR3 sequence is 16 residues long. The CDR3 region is CASMASGDVRYNEQFF. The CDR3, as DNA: TGTGCCAGCATGGCTAGCGGGGACGTAAGATACAATGAGCAGTTCTTC.

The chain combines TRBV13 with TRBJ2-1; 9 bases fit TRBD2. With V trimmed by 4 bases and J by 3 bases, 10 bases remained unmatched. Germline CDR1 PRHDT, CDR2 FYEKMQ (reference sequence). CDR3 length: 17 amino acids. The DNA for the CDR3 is TGTGCCAGCAGCTCCCCGGGCGGGGGGGATATCTACAATGAGCAGTTCTTC. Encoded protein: CASSSPGGGDIYNEQFF.

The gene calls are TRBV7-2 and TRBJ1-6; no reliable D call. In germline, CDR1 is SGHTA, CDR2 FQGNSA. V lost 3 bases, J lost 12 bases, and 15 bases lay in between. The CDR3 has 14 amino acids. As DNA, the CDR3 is TGTGCCAGCAGCTTCCCGAGGCCCGGAGGACCCCTCCACTTT. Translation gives CASSFPRPGGPLHF.

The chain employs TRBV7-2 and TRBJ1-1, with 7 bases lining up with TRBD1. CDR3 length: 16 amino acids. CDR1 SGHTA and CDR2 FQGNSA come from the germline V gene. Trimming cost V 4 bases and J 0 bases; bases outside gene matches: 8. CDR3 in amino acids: CASSYTGTAMNTEAFF. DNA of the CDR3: TGTGCCAGCAGCTATACCGGGACAGCAATGAACACTGAAGCTTTCTTT. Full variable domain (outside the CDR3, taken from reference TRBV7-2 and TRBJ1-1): GAGVSQSPSNKVTEKGKDVELRCDPISGHTALYWYRQSLGQGLEFLIYFQGNSAPDKSGLPSDRFSAERTGGSVSTLTIQRTQQEDSAVYLCASSYTGTAMNTEAFFGQGTRLTVV.

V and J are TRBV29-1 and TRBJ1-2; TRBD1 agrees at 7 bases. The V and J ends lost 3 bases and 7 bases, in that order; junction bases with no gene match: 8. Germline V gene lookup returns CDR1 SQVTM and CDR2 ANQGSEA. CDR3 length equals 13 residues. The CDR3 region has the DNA TGCAGCGTTGAGTCCTACAGGGGCTCTGGCTACACCTTC. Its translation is CSVESYRGSGYTF.

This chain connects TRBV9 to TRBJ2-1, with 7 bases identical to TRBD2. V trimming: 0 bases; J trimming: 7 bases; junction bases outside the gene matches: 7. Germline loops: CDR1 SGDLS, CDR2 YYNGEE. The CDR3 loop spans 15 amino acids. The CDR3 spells CASSVGASGRNEQFF. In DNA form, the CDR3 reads TGTGCCAGCAGCGTAGGGGCTAGCGGTAGGAATGAGCAGTTCTTC.

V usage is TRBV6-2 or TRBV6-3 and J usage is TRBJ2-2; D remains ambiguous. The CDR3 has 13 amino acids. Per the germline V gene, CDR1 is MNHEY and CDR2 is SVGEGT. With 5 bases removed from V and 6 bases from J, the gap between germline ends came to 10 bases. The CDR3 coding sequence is TGTGCCAGCAGTCTCCTTGAGGCCGGGGAGCTGTTTTTT. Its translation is CASSLLEAGELFF.